This entry lists 5 T cell receptor beta chains sequenced from one sample in a study of cytomegalovirus exposure and HLA in healthy donors. It was with 60 Vbeta and 13 Jbeta primers that the PCR ran. TCRdb keeps only in-frame clones here, not all; method: immunoSEQ multiplex PCR. The repertoire consists of some 150,000 clones, with approximately 72% occurring once and the leading ten covering approximately 2%. Sequences were obtained from PBMCs. Receptors were obtained from a man in his forties in good health and CMV-seronegative.

V usage is TRBV5-6 and J usage is TRBJ2-7, with 7 bases fitting TRBD1. The junction had 3 bases not matched to a gene; V was cut back by 0 bases and J by 3 bases. Per the germline V gene, CDR1 is SGHDT and CDR2 is YYEEEE. The CDR3 sequence is 14 residues long. The CDR3: CASSLGQGVYEQYF. The CDR3 nucleotides read TGTGCCAGCAGCTTGGGGCAGGGGGTCTACGAGCAGTACTTC.

The chain employs TRBV7-8 and TRBJ2-7, with TRBD2 identical over 8 bases. V dropped 4 bases and J dropped 4; count of bases not matched to a gene: 6. The CDR3 spans 14 residues. CDR1 and CDR2 from the germline V gene are SGHVS and FQNEAQ. CDR3 sequence: CASSSSGSLYEQYF. CDR3 in DNA: TGTGCCAGCAGCTCGAGCGGGAGTCTGTACGAGCAGTACTTC.

The V gene is TRBV15, the J gene TRBJ1-2, with a weak D call TRBD1 (5 bases). CDR1 is LNHNV, CDR2 YYDKDF, per germline (reference sequence). Trimming took off 0 bases at V and 3 bases at J, with 14 bases between the two ends. The CDR3 is 16 residues long. The CDR3: CATSRDGDSLYYGYTF. CDR3 bases: TGTGCCACCAGCAGAGATGGTGACAGCCTGTACTATGGCTACACCTTC. Using reference TRBV15 and TRBJ1-2 for the parts outside the CDR3, the full variable domain is DAMVIQNPRYQVTQFGKPVTLSCSQTLNHNVMYWYQQKSSQAPKLLFHYYDKDFNNEADTPDNFQSRRPNTSFCFLDIRSPGLGDTAMYLCATSRDGDSLYYGYTFGSGTRLTVV.

The chain employs TRBV5-4 and TRBJ1-4; possibly TRBD1 for D (6 bases). CDR3 length: 14 residues. Germline assignment: CDR1 SGHNT and CDR2 YYREEE (reference sequence). V was trimmed by 5 bases and J by 6 bases, leaving 14 bases between them. CDR3 bases: TGTGCCAGCAGGATACAGGGTAGGGATGAAAAACTGTTTTTT. Its protein product is CASRIQGRDEKLFF.

The chain combines TRBV10-1 with TRBJ2-2; 14 bases line up with TRBD2. The CDR3 spans 17 residues. J gave up 3 bases and V 6 bases, and 6 bases lay outside the gene matches. Per germline, CDR1 WNHNN and CDR2 SYGVQD (reference sequence). The CDR3: CASSPPGLAGDTGELFF. CDR3 DNA sequence: TGCGCCAGCAGCCCACCGGGACTAGCGGGGGACACCGGGGAGCTGTTTTTT.